This T cell receptor (beta chain) was recovered during a study of T cells after yellow fever vaccination. Findings and caveats of the study: Most primary-vaccination clones recurred post-booster (approximately 95% CD4, over 70% CD8).

The germline CDR1 and CDR2 sequences are MDHEN and SYDVKM. The CDR3 loop spans 14 amino acids. Trimming stripped 6 bases from V and 4 bases from J, with 13 bases between. Template switching by 5'RACE produced TCR cDNA, adding a universal primer site and UMIs. One entry per CDR3 protein, called by TCRdb with MiXCR from the 5' RACE reads. The sample has about 230,000 distinct CDR3 sequences, less than 7.5% seen once. In this sample, this clonotype turned up many times. Its antigen is as yet unknown. The TCR sequence derives from a man aged 30 to 45 who received the YFV17D yellow fever vaccine. The V gene is TRBV28, the J gene TRBJ1-3; possible D gene TRBD1, 6 bases. The sequencing used CD4+ T cells sorted from PBMCs, collected on the day of the yellow fever booster vaccination. CDR3 loop: CASSSGTLGNTIYF. The CDR3 DNA reads as TGTGCCAGCAGCTCCGGGACACTGGGAAACACCATATATTTT.